Detailed here is one T cell receptor (beta chain). Its specificity is unknown. This CDR3 has 16 amino acids. Losses at the gene ends were 1 base for V and 5 bases for J; bases not matched to a gene: 9. Germline CDR1 reads SGHTA; CDR2 reads FQGNSA. Sample-barcoded 5' priming and a J-beta primer mix drove a second PCR of roughly 6 to 12 cycles. MiXCR was run by TCRdb on the 5' RACE reads, yielding one entry per CDR3 protein. This table holds about 640,000 distinct CDR3 sequences, roughly 53% found once. This record belongs to a study of blood T cells in healthy people across ages. The study's findings and limits: More naive CD4+ cells and higher diversity marked long-lived donors relative to aged donors.

The chain is built from TRBV7-2 and TRBJ2-5, with 8 bases lining up with TRBD2. Sequencing was performed on blood. The origin of this receptor is a man aged 60 to 75 in good health. The CDR3 DNA follows: TGTGCCAGCAGCTTAGAATGGCGGGGGGCCAGGGAGACCCAGTACTTC. As protein: CASSLEWRGARETQYF. Using reference TRBV7-2 and TRBJ2-5 for the parts outside the CDR3, the full variable domain is GAGVSQSPSNKVTEKGKDVELRCDPISGHTALYWYRQSLGQGLEFLIYFQGNSAPDKSGLPSDRFSAERTGGSVSTLTIQRTQQEDSAVYLCASSLEWRGARETQYFGPGTRLLVL.